Each of the 25 T cell receptor beta chains below was sequenced from the same sample in a study of PD-1 blockade in classical Hodgkin lymphoma. Brentuximab vedotin exposure varied, and every patient relapsed after autologous stem cell transplantation. Some clones are missing from TCRdb's copy, which holds only in-frame ones; the method was immunoSEQ multiplex PCR. The sample lists 98,000 or so clones; about nine tenths were seen once. The sample consisted of peripheral blood mononuclear cells (PBMCs), taken before the second cycle of nivolumab. All receptors come from a human donor with classical Hodgkin lymphoma.

This clone was seen a single time. Other DNA sequences of this sample code for an identical CDR3. CDR3 protein: CASSGQGRSEQYF. CDR3 nucleotides: TGTGCCAGCAGCGGGCAGGGGAGATCCGAGCAGTACTTC. The gene calls are TRBV6-1 and TRBJ2-7; possibly TRBD1 for D (6 bases). Trimming stripped 6 bases from V and 6 bases from J, with 15 bases between. The CDR3 sequence is 13 residues long. Germline V gives CDR1 MNHNS, CDR2 SASEGT.

The chain combines TRBV19 with TRBJ1-2, with TRBD1 as a possible D gene (5 bases). Germline assignment: CDR1 LNHDA and CDR2 SQIVND (reference sequence). V was clipped by 0 bases and J by 6 bases, with 14 bases between them. This CDR3 is built from 15 residues. CDR3 nucleotides: TGTGCCAGTAGTATAGATCAAAAGGGGACGGATGGCTACACCTTC. Translating it yields CASSIDQKGTDGYTF.

The genes are TRBV9 and TRBJ2-7, with 8 bases identical to TRBD1. In germline, CDR1 is SGDLS, CDR2 YYNGEE. The V gene end was trimmed by 0 bases and the J gene end by 2 bases; junction bases not matched to a gene: 1. The CDR3 runs to 14 residues. The DNA of the CDR3 is TGTGCCAGCAGCGTAGCGACAGGGGCCTACGAGCAGTACTTC. Translated, it gives CASSVATGAYEQYF.

This chain links TRBV18 with TRBJ2-7; D might be TRBD1 (5 bases). CDR1 KGHSH and CDR2 LQKENI come from the germline V gene. The V end was cut by 3 bases, the J end by 6 bases, with 12 bases between. CDR3 length: 13 amino acids. CDR3 region: CASSPNTGREQYF. The DNA of the CDR3 is TGTGCCAGCTCACCGAATACAGGTCGCGAGCAGTACTTC.

This rearrangement joins TRBV5-4 to TRBJ2-1, with 9 positions matching TRBD2. V gave up 4 bases and J gave up 7 bases; unmatched junction bases: 12. CDR1 and CDR2 from the germline V gene are SGHNT and YYREEE (reference sequence). The CDR3 has 16 amino acids. The CDR3 region is CASSASPQREVNEQFF. Written as DNA, the CDR3 is TGTGCCAGCAGCGCGAGTCCCCAGCGGGAGGTGAATGAGCAGTTCTTC.

This clone was recorded once. The rearrangement links TRBV28 to TRBJ1-4, with D possibly being TRBD1 (5 bases). The CDR3 loop spans 17 amino acids. Germline values: CDR1 MDHEN, CDR2 SYDVKM. Trimming stripped 2 bases from V and 6 bases from J, with 19 bases between. DNA of the CDR3: TGTGCCAGCAGTTTAGGCCCCTCCACAGGTACACATGAAAAACTGTTTTTT. Its protein product is CASSLGPSTGTHEKLFF.

The chain is built from TRBV21-1 and TRBJ2-1; the D call in the table, TRBD2, was not verified against the DNA. TRBV21-1 is assigned pseudogene status. This CDR3 is 14 amino acids long. The CDR3 bases are TGTGCCAGCAGCAAATGTCCGGGGAATAATGAGCAGTTCTTC. Translating it yields CASSKCPGNNEQFF.

The rearrangement links TRBV11-3 to TRBJ2-1; TRBD2 matches at 8 bases. The V segment lost 3 bases and the J segment 2 bases; nucleotides outside the gene matches: 18. Germline V gene lookup returns CDR1 SGHNT and CDR2 YENEEA. The CDR3 sequence is 20 residues long. The CDR3, as DNA: TGTGCCAGCAGCTTCCCCAACGTCCCCTTTAGCGGGATTACCTACAATGAGCAGTTCTTC. Translation: CASSFPNVPFSGITYNEQFF.

This clone has more than one count but fewer than ten. The V gene is TRBV5-1, the J gene TRBJ2-3, with TRBD1 identical over 7 bases. J gave up 2 bases and V 4 bases, and 7 bases lay outside the gene matches. The CDR3 spans 15 residues. Germline V gives CDR1 SGHRS, CDR2 YFSETQ. The CDR3 region is CASSPRQGSTDTQYF. CDR3 DNA: TGCGCCAGCAGCCCCAGACAGGGCTCCACAGATACGCAGTATTTT.

The V gene is TRBV6-1, the J gene TRBJ2-3, with 9 bases matching TRBD2. CDR1 and CDR2 (germline): MNHNS, SASEGT. The V segment lost 3 bases and the J segment 4 bases; nucleotides outside the gene matches: 8. This CDR3 is 16 amino acids long. The CDR3 sequence is CASSDRIAGDPDTQYF. The CDR3 region has the DNA TGTGCCAGCAGTGATCGAATAGCGGGAGACCCAGATACGCAGTATTTT.

This chain links TRBV11-2 with TRBJ1-2; D is uncertain. CDR1 is SGHAT and CDR2 is FQNNGV in the germline V gene. Trimming took off 1 base at V and 5 bases at J, with 11 bases between the two ends. The CDR3 covers 14 residues. The CDR3 coding sequence is TGTGCCAGCAGCTTAGCCATTATGGGATATGGCTACACCTTC. Protein product: CASSLAIMGYGYTF.

The chain combines TRBV13 with TRBJ2-7; the D gene is possibly TRBD2 (6 bases). The germline CDR1 and CDR2 sequences are PRHDT and FYEKMQ (reference sequence). The CDR3 spans 15 residues. Trimming took off 5 bases at V and 3 bases at J, with 17 bases between the two ends. CDR3 bases: TGTGCCAGCAGCCATACTAGCATCTCCGGCTACGAGCAGTACTTC. Its protein product is CASSHTSISGYEQYF.

This clone was seen more than once but under ten times. The gene calls are TRBV11-3 and TRBJ2-1; tentatively, D is TRBD2 (5 bases). Germline lookup yields CDR1 SGHNT and CDR2 YENEEA. This CDR3 has 13 amino acids. V gave up 5 bases and J gave up 2 bases, with 7 bases separating them. The CDR3 DNA reads as TGTGCCAGCAGCCTGAGGGCCTACAATGAGCAGTTCTTC. Translated, it gives CASSLRAYNEQFF.

The chain has TRBV9 and TRBJ1-2, with D unresolved. CDR3 length: 14 residues. Trimming took off 3 bases at V and 2 bases at J, with 11 bases between the two ends. Germline V lookup: CDR1 SGDLS, CDR2 YYNGEE. The CDR3 nucleotides read TGTGCCAGCAGCGGGGTTGCAGACAACTATGGCTACACCTTC. Encoded protein: CASSGVADNYGYTF.

This rearrangement joins TRBV18 to TRBJ2-7; 10 bases agree with TRBD2. The CDR3 length is 15 residues. The ends lost 6 bases at V and 3 bases at J; junction bases unmatched: 8. CDR1 and CDR2 (germline): KGHSH, LQKENI. The CDR3 loop is CASSQTSGVNYEQYF. In DNA form, the CDR3 reads TGTGCCAGCTCGCAAACTAGCGGGGTAAACTACGAGCAGTACTTC. The whole variable domain, filled in from reference TRBV18 and TRBJ2-7, reads NAGVMQNPRHLVRRRGQEARLRCSPMKGHSHVYWYRQLPEEGLKFMVYLQKENIIDESGMPKERFSAEFPKEGPSILRIQQVVRGDSAAYFCASSQTSGVNYEQYFGPGTRLTVT.

V gene TRBV7-2 combines with J gene TRBJ2-7; D tentatively fits TRBD1 or TRBD2 (5 bases each). CDR1 SGHTA and CDR2 FQGNSA come from the germline V gene. V lost 2 bases and J 3 bases, leaving 20 bases between the germline ends. The CDR3 is 17 residues long. In DNA, the CDR3 is TGTGCCAGCAGCTTATACCTTTCGGGGCTAGCATACTACGAGCAGTACTTC. Translation: CASSLYLSGLAYYEQYF.

This sequence joins TRBV5-6 and TRBJ1-3; the D is unclear. This CDR3 contains 14 residues. Looked up from germline, CDR1 is SGHDT and CDR2 is YYEEEE. V dropped 6 bases and J dropped 2 bases, with 12 bases sitting between them. CDR3 in DNA: TGTGCCAGCACCATGAGAACGGCTGGAAACACCATATATTTT. This encodes CASTMRTAGNTIYF. The whole variable domain, filled in from reference TRBV5-6 and TRBJ1-3, reads DAGVTQSPTHLIKTRGQQVTLRCSPKSGHDTVSWYQQALGQGPQFIFQYYEEEERQRGNFPDRFSGHQFPNYSSELNVNALLLGDSALYLCASTMRTAGNTIYFGEGSWLTVV.

This clone was observed a single time. For the CDR3, the DNA is TGCGCCAGCAGCTCTTTGCAGGGGGCGAACACTGAAGCTTTCTTT. Translation gives CASSSLQGANTEAFF. The gene calls are TRBV5-1 and TRBJ1-1, with TRBD1 matching over 8 bases. Per the germline V gene, CDR1 is SGHRS and CDR2 is YFSETQ. The CDR3 is 15 residues long. The V segment lost 3 bases and the J segment 1 base; nucleotides outside the gene matches: 5.

The V gene is TRBV7-2, the J gene TRBJ1-3, with D possibly matching TRBD1 (5 bases). V was cut by 2 bases and J by 0 bases, with 11 bases left in between. The CDR3 has 16 residues. Germline loops: CDR1 SGHTA, CDR2 FQGNSA. The chain's CDR3 is CASSLLGTNSGNTIYF. The CDR3 DNA reads as TGTGCCAGCAGCTTACTGGGGACGAACTCTGGAAACACCATATATTTT.

J is TRBJ1-2 and V is TRBV2; D remains unclear. The V and J ends lost 8 bases and 1 base respectively, with 11 bases between them. CDR1 is SNHLY and CDR2 is FYNNEI in the germline V gene. The CDR3 spans 13 residues. CDR3 amino acids: CASLLDLNYGYTF. The CDR3 bases are TGTGCCAGCCTCCTCGATCTTAACTATGGCTACACCTTC.

CDR3 nucleotide sequence: TGTGCCAGCCGTAACCGGAGAGGGGGCTACACTGAAGCTTTCTTT. It is translated as CASRNRRGGYTEAFF. The chain has TRBV2 and TRBJ1-1, with TRBD1 matching 7 bases. CDR1 SNHLY and CDR2 FYNNEI come from the germline V gene. V lost 8 bases and J lost 3; bases outside the gene matches: 12. The CDR3 loop spans 15 amino acids.

The CDR3 sequence: CASSLNSGRAPGNEQFF. The CDR3 DNA reads TGTGCCAGCAGCTTAAACAGCGGGAGGGCCCCTGGGAATGAGCAGTTCTTC. The rearrangement links TRBV7-2 to TRBJ2-1; 10 positions agree with TRBD2. This CDR3 contains 17 residues. Germline CDR1 and CDR2: SGHTA and FQGNSA. The junction had 11 bases not matched to a gene; V was cut back by 2 bases and J by 7 bases.

The V call is TRBV27, the J call TRBJ2-7; possibly TRBD2 for D (5 bases). CDR1 and CDR2 (germline): MNHEY, SMNVEV (reference sequence). Trimming took 6 bases from V and 1 from J, leaving 19 bases between them. This CDR3 contains 16 residues. Here the CDR3 DNA reads TGTGCCAGCAGCCCTATAAGTAGAGGGTCGTCCTACGAGCAGTACTTC. Translation gives CASSPISRGSSYEQYF.

V usage is TRBV12-5 and J usage is TRBJ2-2, with D perhaps TRBD2 (6 bases). From germline, CDR1 is LGHNT and CDR2 FRNRAP. This CDR3 is built from 13 residues. The germline V and J ends were trimmed by 6 bases and 6 bases, with 11 bases remaining between them. The CDR3 bases are TGTGCTAGTGGCCCCCCGGGAGCCGGGGAGCTGTTTTTT. Amino acid sequence: CASGPPGAGELFF.

This chain uses TRBV5-6 with TRBJ1-1; D is unresolved. The CDR3 covers 13 residues. Germline CDR1 is SGHDT and CDR2 is YYEEEE. V lost 5 bases and J lost 5, with 13 bases in between. CDR3 loop: CASSLTVVTEAFF. The CDR3, as DNA: TGTGCCAGCAGTTTGACCGTGGTAACTGAAGCTTTCTTT.